These 32 T cell receptor delta chains were sequenced from one sample in a study of γδ T cells in repeated Plasmodium falciparum infection. TCRdb repeated clone calling on the multiplex PCR reads with CATT. There are 70,000 to 95,000 delta-chain clones in the sample; 1.4% occur only once, and under 9.5% lies in the top ten. Bulk repertoires came from Vgamma9/Vdelta2+ or Vdelta2-negative gammadelta T cells flow-sorted from PBMC. Sequencing was performed on gamma-delta T cells from blood. These receptors were taken from a pool of human donors (malaria-infected and uninfected, not separated).

This clone has at least ten counts. TCRdb has a much larger clone's protein, which differs at residue 15 from the translation of this DNA, likely because of a read error; what is shown is the protein translated from the DNA. The V gene is listed as TRDV2; no J gene was called; TRDD3 is the table's D call, not checked against the DNA. Germline V gene lookup returns CDR1 GEAIGNYY and CDR2 EKD. The CDR3 has 16 amino acids. The CDR3, as DNA: TGTGCCTGTGACACCTTGGTTGGCCCTCACACCGATAAACTCACCTTT. Protein product: CACDTLVGPHTDKLTF.

In this sample, this clone turned up a few times. TCRdb's entry gives the protein of a much larger clone, which mismatches this DNA's translation at residue 7, likely from a read error; the protein reported here is translated from the DNA. The chain combines TRDV1 with TRDJ1; tentative D call: TRDD3 (6 bases). Germline lookup yields CDR1 TSWWSYY and CDR2 QGS. The CDR3 is 20 amino acids. V lost 1 base and J 3 bases, leaving 27 bases between the germline ends. Here the CDR3 reads CALGEPVNVLHILGPDKLIF. The CDR3 nucleotides read TGTGCTCTTGGGGAACCAGTTAACGTCCTCCACATACTGGGTCCCGATAAACTCATCTTT.

To note about this clone: The TCRdb protein comes from a much larger clone and disagrees with this DNA's translation at residue 15, likely due to a read error; the protein given here is derived from the DNA. The chain recombines TRDV1 with TRDJ1; TRDD3 aligns across 12 bases. The J gene, not given by TCRdb, was assigned here from a germline match of the nucleotide sequence. This CDR3 region has 19 residues. In germline, CDR1 is TSWWSYY, CDR2 QGS. CDR3 nucleotide sequence: TGTGCTCTTGGGGAACTATCTGGGGGATACGCGTGGGACACCGCTAAACTCATCTTT. It translates to CALGELSGGYAWDTAKLIF.

Of note for this clone: TCRdb's protein, taken from a much larger clone, differs from this DNA's translation at residue 9, likely owing to a read error; the protein displayed comes from the DNA. The chain has TRDV2 and TRDJ1; D gene unclear. The J gene, left out of TCRdb, was set here by checking the DNA against germline. Germline V lookup: CDR1 GEAIGNYY, CDR2 EKD. The CDR3 is 12 residues long. Trimming left V 2 bases short and J 9 bases short, with 12 bases between. The CDR3 region is CACDRGTDELIF. The CDR3 bases are TGTGCCTGTGACAGAGGTACTGATGAACTCATCTTT.

For this clone: TCRdb's protein for this DNA is that of a much larger clone and differs from the translation at residue 4, likely a read error; the protein shown is the DNA translation. The chain couples TRDV1 to TRDJ1, with 10 bases matching TRDD3. As TCRdb names no J gene, one was assigned here on the basis of a DNA match to germline. The germline CDR1 and CDR2 sequences are TSWWSYY and QGS. There are 21 residues in the CDR3. J lost 1 base, V lost 7 bases, and 24 bases had no gene match. The CDR3: CALEALPGDTPLTDLTDKLIF. Written as DNA, the CDR3 is TGTGCTCTTGAGGCACTCCCGGGGGATACGCCGCTTACGGACCTCACCGATAAACTCATCTTT.

This clone was observed a handful of times. The mismatch at residue 6 between this DNA's translation and the TCRdb protein of a much larger clone likely reflects a read error; the protein shown is translated from the DNA. The CDR3 reads CAFGACLWGYVFSDKLIF. The CDR3 DNA follows: TGTGCCTTTGGGGCCTGCCTCTGGGGATACGTTTTTTCCGATAAACTCATCTTT. V usage is TRDV3 and J usage is TRDJ1; 9 nucleotides line up with TRDD3. The CDR3 has 18 amino acids. The junction had 19 bases not matched to a gene; V was cut back by 2 bases and J by 3 bases. CDR1 and CDR2 (germline): TVYSNPD, GDNSRS (reference sequence).

In this sample, this clone turned up a few times. TCRdb's listed protein matches a much larger clone and diverges from this DNA's translation at residue 7, likely through a read error; the protein shown comes from the DNA. The gene calls are TRDV1 and TRDJ1, with D perhaps given as TRDD2 or TRDD3 (8 bases each). The J gene is not listed in TCRdb, so it was assigned here from a DNA match to germline. The CDR3 contains 22 residues. V dropped 3 bases and J dropped 0 bases, with 32 bases sitting between them. CDR1 TSWWSYY and CDR2 QGS come from the germline V gene. The chain's CDR3 is CALGDPEGFLPVLGAYTDKLIF. The CDR3 nucleotides are TGTGCTCTTGGGGACCCGGAGGGCTTCCTACCGGTACTGGGGGCCTACACCGATAAACTCATCTTT.

This clone was seen a few times. The TCRdb record carries a much larger clone's protein, which differs from this DNA's translation at residue 10; a read error is the likely cause, and the protein listed here is the DNA translation. The rearrangement links TRDV2 to TRDJ1; 8 bases align to TRDD3. Matching the DNA to germline supplied the J gene, which TCRdb does not give. With 9 bases clipped from V and 0 bases from J, the junction kept 17 bases outside the gene matches. Germline CDR1 reads GEAIGNYY; CDR2 reads EKD. CDR3 length: 17 residues. In DNA form, the CDR3 reads TGTGCCGCCCGGACCACTCTACTGGGGGGTGACACCGATAAACTCATCTTT. Its translation: CAARTTLLGGDTDKLIF.

For this clone: The protein recorded in TCRdb matches a much larger clone and deviates from this DNA's translation at residue 3, suggesting a read error; the protein here is obtained by translating the DNA. DNA for the CDR3: TGTGCCCGTGACACCGGATTAGCCTGGGACGGTAAACTCATCTTT. Encoded protein: CARDTGLAWDGKLIF. This chain connects TRDV2 to TRDJ1, with D perhaps matching TRDD3 (5 bases). TCRdb offers no J gene call, so here the DNA was matched to germline to obtain one. CDR1 is GEAIGNYY and CDR2 is EKD in the germline V gene. The length of the CDR3 is 15 residues.

Details on this clone: The TCRdb protein comes from a much larger clone and disagrees with this DNA's translation at residue 17, likely due to a read error; the protein given here is derived from the DNA. This chain connects TRDV2 to TRDJ1; 12 nucleotides agree with TRDD3. Here the J gene was assigned by germline matching of the DNA, as TCRdb has none. Trimming removed 0 bases from V and 3 bases from J; junction bases left unmatched: 22. Germline V CDR1 and CDR2: GEAIGNYY, EKD. The CDR3 sequence is 22 residues long. The CDR3 DNA sequence: TGTGCCTGTGACACCGCTCTACGTTCCACTGGGGGATACAAGGAGGACGCCGATAAACTCATCTTT. This codes for CACDTALRSTGGYKEDADKLIF.

This clone was recorded many times. The chain joins TRDV1 to TRDJ1; D possibly corresponds to TRDD3 (7 bases). The J gene was missing in TCRdb and was found by matching the end of the DNA to germline. The germline CDR1 and CDR2 sequences are TSWWSYY and QGS. The length of the CDR3 is 24 residues. The germline V and J ends were trimmed by 9 bases and 1 base, with 45 bases remaining between them. This chain's CDR3 is CALLQLWLPLLRVTGDEFTDKLIF. For the CDR3, the DNA is TGTGCTCTACTACAACTCTGGCTTCCTTTGCTCAGGGTGACTGGGGATGAGTTCACCGATAAACTCATCTTT.

Only a few counts were recorded for this clone. This chain joins TRDV1 and TRDJ1; TRDD3 agrees at 8 bases. There are 22 residues in the CDR3. CDR1 is TSWWSYY and CDR2 is QGS in the germline V gene. After removal of 0 bases from V and 0 bases from J, the junction contained 21 bases not matched to a gene. CDR3 sequence: CALGELTGGLPSYAKYTDKLIF. The CDR3 DNA sequence: TGTGCTCTTGGGGAACTTACTGGGGGCTTGCCTTCTTATGCTAAATACACCGATAAACTCATCTTT.

V gene TRDV1 combines with J gene TRDJ2; D perhaps matches TRDD3 (5 bases). The J gene, missing from TCRdb, was assigned here through DNA to germline matching. The CDR3 extends over 15 amino acids. Per germline, CDR1 TSWWSYY and CDR2 QGS. V lost 4 bases and J 6 bases, leaving 15 bases between the germline ends. The CDR3 region has the DNA TGTGCTCTTGGGGTCCCGCCCCGGATAGCAGCACAACTCTTCTTT. Protein: CALGVPPRIAAQLFF.

This clone was counted between two and nine times. The TCRdb record carries a much larger clone's protein, which differs from this DNA's translation at residue 13; a read error is the likely cause, and the protein listed here is the DNA translation. The J gene was not called, though the V gene is TRDV2; the DNA was not used to check the table's D call, TRDD3. This CDR3 contains 14 residues. The germline V gene has CDR1 GEAIGNYY and CDR2 EKD. The CDR3 DNA reads TGTGCCTGTGACACCTTGGGGGTCAACGAGGAACTCACCTTT. This translates into CACDTLGVNEELTF.

This clone was seen many times. The CDR3 nucleotides are TGTGCTCTTGGGGAAAGGGAAATCCGACTGAACTGGGTTAGTAAACTCATCTTT. Its translation: CALGEREIRLNWVSKLIF. The rearrangement links TRDV1 to TRDJ1; a weak D match, TRDD3 (6 bases). The CDR3 loop spans 18 amino acids. The germline V gene encodes CDR1 TSWWSYY and CDR2 QGS. Trimming cost V 2 bases and J 7 bases, with 26 bases left between them.

This clone turned up a few times. A far larger clone lies a single base away; this is likely a read error. At the DNA level, this CDR3 is encoded by other sequences in the same sample as well. The chain couples TRDV2 to TRDJ1, with 9 nucleotides matching TRDD3. The germline V gene has CDR1 GEAIGNYY and CDR2 EKD. This CDR3 is 15 amino acids long. The CDR3 sequence: CACEPLGDYTDKLIF. The CDR3 nucleotides read TGTGCCTGTGAGCCTCTGGGGGATTACACCGATAAACTCATTTTT.

This clone came up a few times. The likely explanation is a read error, given a far larger clone one base away. This same CDR3 is encoded by further DNA sequences in the sample. The V gene corresponds to TRDV1; no J gene was called; TRDD3 is taken as the D call from the table, unchecked against the DNA. The germline gives CDR1 TSWWSYY, CDR2 QGS. CDR3 size: 20 residues. CDR3 nucleotide sequence: TGTGCTCTTGGGGAACTTTTCCTCGGGGGATACGTGTGGGGCACCGATAAACTCATCTTC. Translating gives CALGELFLGGYVWGTDKLIF.

This clone was counted many times. This likely came from a read error, as a far larger clone is one base away. The sample carries other DNA sequences with the same CDR3. This sequence joins TRDV2 and TRDJ1; 10 bases match TRDD3. Matching the DNA to germline supplied the J gene, which TCRdb does not give. Trimming removed 6 bases from V and 8 bases from J; junction bases left unmatched: 8. Germline assignment: CDR1 GEAIGNYY and CDR2 EKD. The length of the CDR3 is 13 residues. CDR3 nucleotide sequence: TGTGCCTGTCTGACCGGGGGATACGAAAAACTCATCTTT. Its translation: CACLTGGYEKLIF.

Remarks on this clone: TCRdb attributes to this sequence the protein of a much larger clone, which differs from the DNA translation at residue 21; a read error is likely, and the protein displayed is translated from the DNA. Here the CDR3 reads CALGELPVPTSSFYLGAIWGHTDKLIF. The CDR3 bases are TGTGCTCTTGGGGAACTACCTGTTCCTACGTCTTCATTCTACCTGGGGGCGATTTGGGGTCACACCGATAAACTCATCTTT. The chain couples TRDV1 to TRDJ1; D possibly uses TRDD2 or TRDD3 (7 bases each). The J gene, left out of TCRdb, was set here by checking the DNA against germline. Germline CDR1 reads TSWWSYY; CDR2 reads QGS. The V end lost 0 bases, the J end lost 0 bases, and 44 bases lay between the germline ends. The CDR3 length is 27 residues.

This clone was detected a few times. The amino acid sequence in TCRdb belongs to a much larger clone and departs from this DNA's translation at residue 7, likely a sequencing read error; the sequence shown is translated from the DNA. The V and J genes are TRDV1 and TRDJ1; 7 nucleotides match TRDD3. The J gene was not available in TCRdb and was assigned here by matching the DNA to germline segments. The CDR3 has 23 amino acids. J was trimmed by 2 bases and V by 1 base; bases with no gene match: 28. Germline CDR1 and CDR2: TSWWSYY and QGS. CDR3 sequence reads: CALGEQCLNLYWGTSGGTDKLIF. DNA of the CDR3: TGTGCTCTTGGGGAACAGTGCCTAAACCTGTACTGGGGAACCAGTGGGGGGACCGATAAACTCATCTTT.

This clone came up a few times. With only one base between it and a far larger clone, this is likely a read error. Different DNA sequences within this sample yield the same CDR3. V is TRDV2 and J is TRDJ1; D is unclear. In the absence of a J gene in TCRdb, the DNA was matched to germline to assign it here. Germline lookup yields CDR1 GEAIGNYY and CDR2 EKD. Trimming removed 3 bases from V and 0 bases from J, with 10 bases in between. There are 14 residues in the CDR3. The CDR3 nucleotides read TGTGCCTGTGACTCTCGATCCTACACCGATAAACTCATCTTT. It encodes CACDSRSYTDKLIF.

As concerns this clone: This may arise from a read error, as a much more abundant clone is one base away. This chain joins TRDV1 and TRDJ1, with D unresolved. In the absence of a J gene in TCRdb, the DNA was matched to germline to assign it here. Germline loops: CDR1 TSWWSYY, CDR2 QGS. This CDR3 spans 15 amino acids. V shed 4 bases and J shed 0 bases, with 12 bases lying between them. CDR3 DNA sequence: TGTGCTCTTGGGGTTCACTGCGATTACACCGATAAACTCATCTTT. Residues: CALGVHCDYTDKLIF.

In this sample, this clone turned up a few times. This DNA translates differently at residue 13 from the TCRdb protein, which is that of a much larger clone; a read error is likely, and the protein shown is the DNA's own translation. The V call is TRDV1, the J call TRDJ1; a possible D gene is TRDD3 (5 bases). TCRdb supplies no J gene; here it was assigned by aligning the nucleotide sequence to germline. The CDR3 loop spans 19 amino acids. V lost 2 bases and J lost 8, with 30 bases in between. The germline gives CDR1 TSWWSYY, CDR2 QGS. The CDR3 reads CALGEASSPNYWRGYKLIF. CDR3 bases: TGTGCTCTTGGGGAAGCGTCGAGTCCCAACTACTGGAGGGGCTACAAACTCATCTTT.

In this sample, this clone turned up a few times. The protein recorded in TCRdb matches a much larger clone and deviates from this DNA's translation at residue 7, suggesting a read error; the protein here is obtained by translating the DNA. The V call is TRDV2, the J call TRDJ1; 12 positions match TRDD3. Because TCRdb records no J gene, it was assigned here through a match of the DNA to germline. With V trimmed by 0 bases and J by 1 base, 11 bases remained unmatched. CDR3 length equals 19 residues. Germline V gene sequence: CDR1 GEAIGNYY, CDR2 EKD. CDR3 in DNA: TGTGCCTGTGACACCACTTCCGTACTGGGGGATACTGCCACCGATAAACTCATCTTT. This codes for CACDTTSVLGDTATDKLIF.

About this clone itself: This sequence may be a read error, since a much larger clone differs from it by one base. Other nucleotide sequences in the sample specify the same CDR3. V is TRDV1 and J is TRDJ1, with D perhaps matching TRDD2 or TRDD3 (5 bases each). The CDR3 sequence is 14 residues long. The germline V gene encodes CDR1 TSWWSYY and CDR2 QGS. This chain's CDR3 is CALGEPYETDKLIF. The CDR3 nucleotides are TGTGCTCTCGGGGAACCCTACGAAACCGATAAACTCATCTTT.

In regard to this clone: A read error is the likely source, as a far larger clone sits one nucleotide away. The same CDR3 arises from other DNA sequences in this sample as well. The CDR3 DNA reads TGTGCTCTTGGGGAATTTACGCGTCTTCCTACTTATTGGGGGATAACAGGCGATAAGCTCATCTTT. Translating gives CALGEFTRLPTYWGITGDKLIF. The V gene call is TRDV1, and the J gene call is absent; the table gives TRDD3 as D, unverified against the DNA. The CDR3 is 22 residues long. Germline CDR1 is TSWWSYY and CDR2 is QGS.

The table lists this clone with a few counts. TCRdb assigns this DNA the protein of a much larger clone, which departs from its translation at residue 8; this likely reflects a read error, and the protein shown comes from translating the DNA. V gene TRDV1 combines with J gene TRDJ1, with TRDD3 matching over 10 bases. The V and J ends lost 4 bases and 0 bases, in that order; junction bases with no gene match: 29. The CDR3 is 24 amino acids. Germline V gene lookup returns CDR1 TSWWSYY and CDR2 QGS. CDR3 nucleotides: TGTGCTCTTGGGGCATATATCCTCCCGAAACTGGGGGATCTCCACCCGTCTTACACCGATAAACTCATCTTT. It yields the protein CALGAYILPKLGDLHPSYTDKLIF.

On this clone: A far larger clone lies a single base away; this is likely a read error. Within the sample, other DNA sequences also encode this same CDR3. The chain has TRDV1 and TRDJ1; weak D call: TRDD3 (6 bases). This CDR3 region has 16 residues. V was shortened by 9 bases and J by 5 bases, with 25 bases between the two germline ends. Germline lookup yields CDR1 TSWWSYY and CDR2 QGS. This chain's CDR3 is CALEEAGVGVTDKLIF. In DNA, the CDR3 is TGTGCTCTGGAGGAAGCAGGGGTGGGGGTCACTGATAAACTCATCTTT.

A note on this clone: With a far larger clone one base away, a read error is the likely cause. At the DNA level, this CDR3 is encoded by other sequences in the same sample as well. V usage is TRDV2 and J usage is TRDJ1; TRDD3 aligns across 9 bases. The J gene, not given by TCRdb, was assigned here from a germline match of the nucleotide sequence. CDR3 length equals 25 residues. The V gene end was trimmed by 0 bases and the J gene end by 2 bases; junction bases not matched to a gene: 33. Looked up from germline, CDR1 is GEAIGNYY and CDR2 is EKD. The CDR3 reads CACDTVGPSQVLATGGPLSTDKLIF. The CDR3 coding sequence is TGTGCCTGTGACACCGTGGGCCCTTCCCAGGTCCTGGCTACTGGGGGACCCCTCTCGACCGATAAACTCATCTTT.

This clone was recorded at least ten times. A single base is all that separates this from a far larger clone, so a read error is likely. Different DNA sequences within this sample yield the same CDR3. The V and J genes are TRDV2 and TRDJ1; 10 bases align to TRDD3. The germline gives CDR1 GEAIGNYY, CDR2 EKD. This CDR3 contains 17 residues. J lost 3 bases, V lost 0 bases, and 9 bases had no gene match. CDR3 DNA: TGTGCCTGTGACACCGTAGGGGGATACGCGGACCCCGATAAACTCATCTTT. Translated: CACDTVGGYADPDKLIF.

Worth noting for this clone: TCRdb's protein for this DNA is that of a much larger clone and differs from the translation at residue 8, likely a read error; the protein shown is the DNA translation. The chain has TRDV1 and TRDJ1, with 10 bases fitting TRDD3. The J gene is not listed in TCRdb, so it was assigned here from a DNA match to germline. The V segment lost 3 bases and the J segment 8 bases; nucleotides outside the gene matches: 30. In germline, CDR1 is TSWWSYY, CDR2 QGS. This CDR3 has 22 residues. Here the CDR3 reads CALGDPSPPTYWGIRISPKLIF. The CDR3 DNA reads as TGTGCTCTTGGGGATCCGAGCCCTCCTACGTACTGGGGGATTAGAATTTCCCCCAAACTCATCTTT.

Many counts were recorded for this clone. TCRdb lists the protein of a much larger clone for this DNA, which differs at residue 16, so this is likely a read error; the protein given here is translated from the DNA itself. The CDR3 is CACDTVKASPGGYKEADKLIF. CDR3 sequence (DNA): TGTGCCTGTGACACCGTGAAGGCTAGTCCTGGGGGATACAAAGAAGCCGATAAACTCATCTTT. V and J are TRDV2 and TRDJ1; TRDD3 matches at 11 bases. The CDR3 is made up of 21 amino acids. V lost 0 bases and J lost 3; bases outside the gene matches: 20. Germline loops: CDR1 GEAIGNYY, CDR2 EKD.